A selection of T cell receptor beta chains follows, all from one sample in a study of blood T cell repertoires in COVID-19. Assay: immunoSEQ multiplex PCR; the TCRdb copy retains only in-frame clones and omits some. The data show around 310,000 clones, 80% to 90% seen once. The sample comprised PBMCs or T cells enriched from blood (not recorded which). These receptors originate from a man aged 25 to 40 who had recovered from COVID-19. Both conserved end residues are part of each CDR3. D genes are given only for firm matches. Some rows have no size entry. The others give once, few or many, or a class for an expanded clone.

clone_size: .; j_call: TRBJ1-1; v_call: TRBV6-1; d_call: TRBD1; cdr3_length: 14; cdr3_aa: CASAALQGFSEAFF; cdr3_nt: TGTGCCAGCGCCGCATTACAGGGGTTCTCTGAAGCTTTCTTT
clone_size: once; j_call: TRBJ1-6; v_call: TRBV2; d_call: TRBD1; cdr3_length: 14; cdr3_aa: CASRPGQGNSPLHF; cdr3_nt: TGTGCCAGCAGGCCGGGACAGGGGAATTCACCCCTCCACTTT
clone_size: .; j_call: TRBJ2-3; v_call: TRBV25-1; d_call: TRBD1; cdr3_length: 14; cdr3_aa: CASSVTGATDTQYF; cdr3_nt: TGTGCCAGCAGTGTGACAGGGGCCACAGATACGCAGTATTTT
clone_size: .; j_call: TRBJ1-4; v_call: TRBV6-5; d_call: TRBD1; cdr3_length: 15; cdr3_aa: CASRTGAGTNEKLFF; cdr3_nt: TGTGCCAGTCGGACAGGGGCGGGAACTAATGAAAAACTGTTTTTT
clone_size: .; j_call: TRBJ2-1; v_call: TRBV10-1; d_call: TRBD2; cdr3_length: 16; cdr3_aa: CASSEPTSGVRNEQFF; cdr3_nt: TGCGCCAGCAGTGAGCCGACTAGCGGGGTGAGGAATGAGCAGTTCTTC
clone_size: .; j_call: TRBJ2-1; v_call: TRBV28; d_call: .; cdr3_length: 16; cdr3_aa: CASRSAVAVSYNEQFF; cdr3_nt: TGTGCCAGCAGATCGGCCGTAGCGGTCTCCTACAATGAGCAGTTCTTC
clone_size: .; j_call: TRBJ2-3; v_call: TRBV5-4; d_call: .; cdr3_length: 16; cdr3_aa: CASSPLVGGSTDTQYF; cdr3_nt: TGTGCCAGCAGCCCCCTCGTGGGGGGAAGCACAGATACGCAGTATTTT
clone_size: few; j_call: TRBJ1-2; v_call: TRBV7-8; d_call: TRBD1; cdr3_length: 13; cdr3_aa: CASSMDRDYGYTF; cdr3_nt: TGTGCCAGCAGCATGGACAGGGATTATGGCTACACCTTC
clone_size: .; j_call: TRBJ2-2; v_call: TRBV30; d_call: .; cdr3_length: 13; cdr3_aa: CAWRAQDTGELFF; cdr3_nt: TGTGCCTGGAGGGCACAGGACACCGGGGAGCTGTTTTTT
clone_size: .; j_call: TRBJ1-5; v_call: TRBV2; d_call: .; cdr3_length: 14; cdr3_aa: CASSEAHSNQPQHF; cdr3_nt: TGTGCCAGCAGTGAAGCCCATAGCAATCAGCCCCAGCATTTT
clone_size: few; j_call: TRBJ2-7; v_call: TRBV6-1; d_call: .; cdr3_length: 14; cdr3_aa: CASTERGSDYEQYF; cdr3_nt: TGTGCCAGCACTGAAAGGGGATCCGACTACGAGCAGTACTTC
clone_size: .; j_call: TRBJ1-1; v_call: TRBV19; d_call: .; cdr3_length: 14; cdr3_aa: CASTLGRGWTEAFF; cdr3_nt: TGTGCCAGTACCCTAGGTCGGGGGTGGACTGAAGCTTTCTTT
clone_size: .; j_call: TRBJ2-7; v_call: TRBV11-2; d_call: .; cdr3_length: 12; cdr3_aa: CASSPSTYEQYF; cdr3_nt: TGTGCCAGCAGCCCATCTACGTACGAGCAGTACTTC
clone_size: .; j_call: TRBJ1-1; v_call: TRBV4-1; d_call: .; cdr3_length: 15; cdr3_aa: CASSQLELANTEAFF; cdr3_nt: TGCGCCAGCAGCCAATTGGAACTAGCGAACACTGAAGCTTTCTTT
clone_size: .; j_call: TRBJ2-1; v_call: TRBV12-3/TRBV12-4; d_call: .; cdr3_length: 13; cdr3_aa: CASSFSGYNEQFF; cdr3_nt: TGTGCCAGCAGTTTTAGCGGTTACAATGAGCAGTTCTTC
clone_size: .; j_call: TRBJ2-1; v_call: TRBV28; d_call: .; cdr3_length: 15; cdr3_aa: CASTGRTPHYNEQFF; cdr3_nt: TGTGCCAGCACGGGGAGGACCCCCCACTACAATGAGCAGTTCTTC
clone_size: .; j_call: TRBJ2-3; v_call: TRBV11-2; d_call: .; cdr3_length: 16; cdr3_aa: CASSLIGGLRTDTQYF; cdr3_nt: TGTGCCAGCAGCTTAATCGGCGGCCTCCGCACAGATACGCAGTATTTT
clone_size: .; j_call: TRBJ2-1; v_call: TRBV29-1; d_call: .; cdr3_length: 13; cdr3_aa: CSVDLRGVYEQFF; cdr3_nt: TGCAGCGTGGACCTCAGGGGGGTCTATGAGCAGTTCTTC
clone_size: once; j_call: TRBJ2-1; v_call: TRBV4-1; d_call: TRBD1; cdr3_length: 16; cdr3_aa: CASSPPPGGAPNEQFF; cdr3_nt: TGCGCCAGCAGCCCCCCGCCAGGGGGCGCTCCCAATGAGCAGTTCTTC
clone_size: .; j_call: TRBJ1-3; v_call: TRBV2; d_call: .; cdr3_length: 15; cdr3_aa: CASSLETGSGNTIYF; cdr3_nt: TGTGCCAGCAGCTTAGAGACAGGCTCTGGAAACACCATATATTTT
clone_size: .; j_call: TRBJ2-3; v_call: TRBV9; d_call: TRBD2; cdr3_length: 16; cdr3_aa: CASSPSTGGSTDTQYF; cdr3_nt: TGTGCCAGCAGCCCGAGCACGGGGGGATCCACAGATACGCAGTATTTT
clone_size: .; j_call: TRBJ1-2; v_call: TRBV5-1; d_call: .; cdr3_length: 13; cdr3_aa: CASSSAEAYGYTF; cdr3_nt: TGCGCCAGCAGCTCGGCCGAGGCCTATGGCTACACCTTC
clone_size: .; j_call: TRBJ2-1; v_call: TRBV19; d_call: .; cdr3_length: 15; cdr3_aa: CASSIRRGNYNEQFF; cdr3_nt: TGTGCCAGTAGTATCAGGCGGGGCAACTACAATGAGCAGTTCTTC
clone_size: .; j_call: TRBJ1-1; v_call: TRBV10-3; d_call: TRBD1; cdr3_length: 17; cdr3_aa: CAISDPGGSPPNTEAFF; cdr3_nt: TGTGCCATCAGTGATCCAGGGGGCTCCCCTCCGAACACTGAAGCTTTCTTT
clone_size: .; j_call: TRBJ2-7; v_call: TRBV11-3; d_call: TRBD1; cdr3_length: 13; cdr3_aa: CASSVQGSYEQYF; cdr3_nt: TGTGCCAGCAGCGTACAGGGGTCCTACGAGCAGTACTTC
clone_size: .; j_call: TRBJ1-6; v_call: TRBV27; d_call: .; cdr3_length: 19; cdr3_aa: CASSLQSRTASEYNSPLHF; cdr3_nt: TGTGCCAGCAGTCTACAAAGTAGGACAGCCAGCGAGTATAATTCACCCCTCCACTTT
clone_size: .; j_call: TRBJ1-6; v_call: TRBV7-3; d_call: .; cdr3_length: 13; cdr3_aa: CASSLTVNSPLHF; cdr3_nt: TGTGCCAGCAGCTTGACAGTAAATTCACCCCTCCACTTT
clone_size: .; j_call: TRBJ2-3; v_call: TRBV9; d_call: .; cdr3_length: 16; cdr3_aa: CASSPWTTASTDTQYF; cdr3_nt: TGTGCCAGCAGCCCATGGACTACCGCTAGCACAGATACGCAGTATTTT
clone_size: once; j_call: TRBJ2-7; v_call: TRBV5-4; d_call: TRBD1; cdr3_length: 17; cdr3_aa: CASSPRTGIRPIYEQYF; cdr3_nt: TGTGCCAGCAGCCCAAGGACAGGGATCAGACCCATCTACGAGCAGTACTTC
clone_size: .; j_call: TRBJ1-3; v_call: TRBV6-1; d_call: .; cdr3_length: 14; cdr3_aa: CASSDRQAGNTIYF; cdr3_nt: TGTGCCAGCAGTGATCGACAAGCTGGAAACACCATATATTTT
clone_size: .; j_call: TRBJ2-4; v_call: TRBV4-1; d_call: .; cdr3_length: 16; cdr3_aa: CASSQDRGSAKNIQYF; cdr3_nt: TGCGCCAGCAGCCAAGATCGGGGGTCGGCCAAAAACATTCAGTACTTC
clone_size: .; j_call: TRBJ2-1; v_call: TRBV28; d_call: .; cdr3_length: 12; cdr3_aa: CASSLLLNEQFF; cdr3_nt: TGTGCCAGCAGTTTATTACTCAATGAGCAGTTCTTC
clone_size: .; j_call: TRBJ1-6; v_call: TRBV7-9; d_call: TRBD1; cdr3_length: 15; cdr3_aa: CASSGPGQQNSPLHF; cdr3_nt: TGTGCCAGCAGCGGACCGGGACAGCAAAATTCACCCCTCCACTTT
clone_size: .; j_call: TRBJ1-5; v_call: TRBV24-1; d_call: .; cdr3_length: 16; cdr3_aa: CATSFPTVLYNQPQHF; cdr3_nt: TGTGCCACCAGTTTCCCGACAGTACTCTACAATCAGCCCCAGCATTTT
clone_size: .; j_call: TRBJ2-1; v_call: TRBV9; d_call: TRBD2; cdr3_length: 16; cdr3_aa: CASSVSGTSGLDEQFF; cdr3_nt: TGTGCCAGCAGCGTCTCCGGGACTAGCGGGTTAGATGAGCAGTTCTTC
clone_size: .; j_call: TRBJ2-3; v_call: TRBV10-2; d_call: TRBD2; cdr3_length: 15; cdr3_aa: CASIPTSGGTDTQYF; cdr3_nt: TGCGCCAGCATTCCTACTAGCGGGGGCACAGATACGCAGTATTTT
clone_size: few; j_call: TRBJ2-6; v_call: TRBV18; d_call: TRBD1; cdr3_length: 16; cdr3_aa: CASWGQGRSGANVLTF; cdr3_nt: TGTGCCAGCTGGGGACAGGGAAGGTCTGGGGCCAACGTCCTGACTTTC
clone_size: .; j_call: TRBJ2-1; v_call: TRBV5-1; d_call: .; cdr3_length: 13; cdr3_aa: CASSPAGGNEQFF; cdr3_nt: TGCGCCAGCAGCCCCGCGGGTGGCAATGAGCAGTTCTTC
clone_size: .; j_call: TRBJ1-6; v_call: TRBV28; d_call: .; cdr3_length: 13; cdr3_aa: CASSFGGYSPLHF; cdr3_nt: TGTGCCAGCAGTTTCGGGGGTTATTCACCCCTCCACTTT
clone_size: few; j_call: TRBJ1-6; v_call: TRBV2; d_call: .; cdr3_length: 15; cdr3_aa: CASSGQSSYNSPLHF; cdr3_nt: TGTGCCAGCTCCGGACAGAGCTCCTATAATTCACCCCTCCACTTT